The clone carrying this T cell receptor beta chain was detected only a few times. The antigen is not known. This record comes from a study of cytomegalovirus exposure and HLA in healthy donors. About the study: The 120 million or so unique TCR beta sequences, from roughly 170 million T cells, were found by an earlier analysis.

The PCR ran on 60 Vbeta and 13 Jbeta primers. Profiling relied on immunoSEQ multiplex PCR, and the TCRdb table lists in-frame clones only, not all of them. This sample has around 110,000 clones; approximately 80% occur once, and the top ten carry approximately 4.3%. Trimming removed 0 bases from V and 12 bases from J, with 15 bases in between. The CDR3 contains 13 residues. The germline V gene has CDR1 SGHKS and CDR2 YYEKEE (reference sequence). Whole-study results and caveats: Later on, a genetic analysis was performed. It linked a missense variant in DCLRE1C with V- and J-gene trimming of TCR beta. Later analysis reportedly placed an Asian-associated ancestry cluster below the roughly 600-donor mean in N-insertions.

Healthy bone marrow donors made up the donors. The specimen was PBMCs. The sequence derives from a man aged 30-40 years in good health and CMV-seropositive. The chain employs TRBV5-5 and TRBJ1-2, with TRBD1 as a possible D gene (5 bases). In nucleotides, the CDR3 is TGTGCCAGCAGCTTGGGAGGCGGGGGGTGTCACACCTTC. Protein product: CASSLGGGGCHTF. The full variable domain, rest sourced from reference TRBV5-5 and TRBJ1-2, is DAGVTQSPTHLIKTRGQQVTLRCSPISGHKSVSWYQQVLGQGPQFIFQYYEKEERGRGNFPDRFSARQFPNYSSELNVNALLLGDSALYLCASSLGGGGCHTFGSGTRLTVV.